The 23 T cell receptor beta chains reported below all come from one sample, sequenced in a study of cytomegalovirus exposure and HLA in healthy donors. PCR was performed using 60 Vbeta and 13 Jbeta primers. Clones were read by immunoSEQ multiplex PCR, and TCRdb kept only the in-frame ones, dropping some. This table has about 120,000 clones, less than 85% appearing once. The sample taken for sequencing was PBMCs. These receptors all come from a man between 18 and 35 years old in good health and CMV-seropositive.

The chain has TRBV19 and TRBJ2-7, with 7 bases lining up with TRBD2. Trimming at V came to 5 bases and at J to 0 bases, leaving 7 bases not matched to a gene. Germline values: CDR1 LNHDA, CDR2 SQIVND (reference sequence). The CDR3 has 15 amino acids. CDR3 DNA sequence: TGTGCCAGTAGTTCCGGGGGGTCCCACTCCTACGAGCAGTACTTC. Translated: CASSSGGSHSYEQYF.

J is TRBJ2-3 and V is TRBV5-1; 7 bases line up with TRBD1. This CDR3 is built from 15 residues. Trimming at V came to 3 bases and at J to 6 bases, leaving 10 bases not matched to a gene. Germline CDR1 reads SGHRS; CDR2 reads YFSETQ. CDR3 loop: CASSWLRQGVDTQYF. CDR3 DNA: TGCGCCAGCAGCTGGCTTCGACAGGGCGTTGATACGCAGTATTTT.

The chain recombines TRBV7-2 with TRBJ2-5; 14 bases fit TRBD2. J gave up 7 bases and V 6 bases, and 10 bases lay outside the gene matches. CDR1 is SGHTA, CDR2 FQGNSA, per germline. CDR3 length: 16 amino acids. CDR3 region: CASRKGGLAGVGTQYF. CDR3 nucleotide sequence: TGTGCCAGCAGAAAGGGGGGACTAGCGGGGGTGGGGACCCAGTACTTC.

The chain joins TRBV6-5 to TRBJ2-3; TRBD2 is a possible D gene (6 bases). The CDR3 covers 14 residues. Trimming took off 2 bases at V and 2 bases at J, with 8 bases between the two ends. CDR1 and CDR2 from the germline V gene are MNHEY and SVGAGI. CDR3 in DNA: TGTGCCAGCAGTTACGCGCGGGACACAGATACGCAGTATTTT. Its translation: CASSYARDTDTQYF.

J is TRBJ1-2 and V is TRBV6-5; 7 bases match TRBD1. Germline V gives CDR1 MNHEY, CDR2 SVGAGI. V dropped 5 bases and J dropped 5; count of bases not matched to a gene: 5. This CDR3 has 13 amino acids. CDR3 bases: TGTGCCAGCAGTCTAGACAGGGTGTATGGCTACACCTTC. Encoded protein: CASSLDRVYGYTF.

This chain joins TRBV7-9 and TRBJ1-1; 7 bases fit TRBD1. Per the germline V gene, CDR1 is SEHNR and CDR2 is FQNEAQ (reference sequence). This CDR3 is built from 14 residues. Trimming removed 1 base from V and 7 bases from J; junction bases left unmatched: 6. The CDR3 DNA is TGTGCCAGCAGCTTAGGACAGGGATCGGTTGAAGCTTTCTTT. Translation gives CASSLGQGSVEAFF.

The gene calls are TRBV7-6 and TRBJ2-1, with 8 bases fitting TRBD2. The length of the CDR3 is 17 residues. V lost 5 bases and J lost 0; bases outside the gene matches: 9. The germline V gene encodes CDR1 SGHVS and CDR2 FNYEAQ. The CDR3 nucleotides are TGTGCCAGCAGCAACACCTTAGCGGGGAGCTCCTACAATGAGCAGTTCTTC. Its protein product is CASSNTLAGSSYNEQFF.

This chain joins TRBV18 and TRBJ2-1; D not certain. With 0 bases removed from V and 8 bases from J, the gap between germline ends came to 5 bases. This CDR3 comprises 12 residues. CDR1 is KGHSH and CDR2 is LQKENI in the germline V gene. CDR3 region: CASSPPEDEQFF. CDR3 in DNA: TGTGCCAGCTCACCACCTGAGGATGAGCAGTTCTTC. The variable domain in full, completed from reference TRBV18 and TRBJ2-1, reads NAGVMQNPRHLVRRRGQEARLRCSPMKGHSHVYWYRQLPEEGLKFMVYLQKENIIDESGMPKERFSAEFPKEGPSILRIQQVVRGDSAAYFCASSPPEDEQFFGPGTRLTVL.

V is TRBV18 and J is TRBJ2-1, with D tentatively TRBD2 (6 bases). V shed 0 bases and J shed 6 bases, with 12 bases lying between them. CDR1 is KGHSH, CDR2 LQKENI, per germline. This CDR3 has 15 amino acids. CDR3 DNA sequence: TGTGCCAGCTCACCACCTCCCGGGGGAATCAATGAGCAGTTCTTC. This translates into CASSPPPGGINEQFF. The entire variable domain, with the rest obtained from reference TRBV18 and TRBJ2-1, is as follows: NAGVMQNPRHLVRRRGQEARLRCSPMKGHSHVYWYRQLPEEGLKFMVYLQKENIIDESGMPKERFSAEFPKEGPSILRIQQVVRGDSAAYFCASSPPPGGINEQFFGPGTRLTVL.

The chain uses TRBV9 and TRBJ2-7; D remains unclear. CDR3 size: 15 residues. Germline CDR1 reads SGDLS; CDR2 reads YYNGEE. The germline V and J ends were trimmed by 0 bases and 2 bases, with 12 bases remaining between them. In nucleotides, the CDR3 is TGTGCCAGCAGCGTAGTGGCGGATTCCGCCTACGAGCAGTACTTC. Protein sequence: CASSVVADSAYEQYF.

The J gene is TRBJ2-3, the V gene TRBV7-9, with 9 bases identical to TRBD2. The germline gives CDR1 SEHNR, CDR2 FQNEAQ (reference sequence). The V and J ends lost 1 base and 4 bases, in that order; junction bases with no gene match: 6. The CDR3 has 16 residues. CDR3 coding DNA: TGTGCCAGCAGCTTAGATCCAGCGGGGGGTCCAGATACGCAGTATTTT. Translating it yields CASSLDPAGGPDTQYF.

The CDR3 coding sequence is TGTGCCAGCAGCTTACAAGCTGGCGGGGGGGCAAGTGAGCAGTTCTTC. Amino acid sequence: CASSLQAGGGASEQFF. J is TRBJ2-1 and V is TRBV7-6, with TRBD2 matching over 9 bases. V lost 2 bases to trimming and J lost 9 bases; unmatched junction nucleotides: 11. This CDR3 has 16 residues. Germline values: CDR1 SGHVS, CDR2 FNYEAQ.

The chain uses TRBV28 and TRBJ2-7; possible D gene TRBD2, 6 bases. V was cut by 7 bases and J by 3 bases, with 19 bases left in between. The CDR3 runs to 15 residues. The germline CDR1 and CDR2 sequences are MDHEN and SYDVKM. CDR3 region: CASTISGSGVYEQYF. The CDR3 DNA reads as TGTGCCAGCACCATCTCGGGTAGCGGAGTCTACGAGCAGTACTTC.

The CDR3 reads CAWALAGGYEQYF. The CDR3 region has the DNA TGTGCCTGGGCTCTAGCGGGGGGTTACGAGCAGTACTTC. J is TRBJ2-7 and V is TRBV30, with 11 bases fitting TRBD2. Germline values: CDR1 GTSNPN, CDR2 SVGIG (reference sequence). The CDR3 is 13 residues long. The trim removed 5 bases at V and 4 bases at J, leaving 4 bases unmatched.

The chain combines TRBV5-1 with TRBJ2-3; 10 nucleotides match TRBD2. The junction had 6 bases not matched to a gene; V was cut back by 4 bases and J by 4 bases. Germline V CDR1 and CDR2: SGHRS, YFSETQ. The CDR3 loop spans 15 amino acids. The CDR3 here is CASSKGTSDADTQYF. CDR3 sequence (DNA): TGCGCCAGCAGCAAAGGGACTAGCGACGCAGATACGCAGTATTTT.

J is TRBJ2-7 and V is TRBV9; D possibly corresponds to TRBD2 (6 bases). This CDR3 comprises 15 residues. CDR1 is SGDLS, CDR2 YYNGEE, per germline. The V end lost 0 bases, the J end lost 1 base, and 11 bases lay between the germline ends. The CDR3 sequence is CASSVGGGVSYEQYF. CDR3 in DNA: TGTGCCAGCAGCGTAGGAGGAGGGGTGTCCTACGAGCAGTACTTC. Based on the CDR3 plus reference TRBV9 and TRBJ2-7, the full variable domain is DSGVTQTPKHLITATGQRVTLRCSPRSGDLSVYWYQQSLDQGLQFLIQYYNGEERAKGNILERFSAQQFPDLHSELNLSSLELGDSALYFCASSVGGGVSYEQYFGPGTRLTVT.

The CDR3 is CASSAYRDRDYEQYF. The DNA of the CDR3 is TGTGCCAGTAGTGCATACCGGGACAGGGACTACGAGCAGTACTTC. The V gene is TRBV19, the J gene TRBJ2-7; 9 nucleotides line up with TRBD1. CDR1 and CDR2 (germline): LNHDA, SQIVND (reference sequence). The trim removed 5 bases at V and 3 bases at J, leaving 8 bases unmatched. The length of the CDR3 is 15 residues. Full variable domain (rest looked up from reference TRBV19 and TRBJ2-7): DGGITQSPKYLFRKEGQNVTLSCEQNLNHDAMYWYRQDPGQGLRLIYYSQIVNDFQKGDIAEGYSVSREKKESFPLTVTSAQKNPTAFYLCASSAYRDRDYEQYFGPGTRLTVT.

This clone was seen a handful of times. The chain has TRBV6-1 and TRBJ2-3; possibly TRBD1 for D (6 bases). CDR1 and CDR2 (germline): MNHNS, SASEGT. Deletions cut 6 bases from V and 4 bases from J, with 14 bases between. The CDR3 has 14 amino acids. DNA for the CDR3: TGTGCCAGCAGCCGGGACACCGTAGCAGATACGCAGTATTTT. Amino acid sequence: CASSRDTVADTQYF.

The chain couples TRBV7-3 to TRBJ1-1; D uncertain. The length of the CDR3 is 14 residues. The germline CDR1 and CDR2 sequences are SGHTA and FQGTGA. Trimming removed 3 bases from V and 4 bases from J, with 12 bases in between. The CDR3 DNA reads TGTGCCAGCAGCTTCGGCGGGCGGGGCACTGAAGCTTTCTTT. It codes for CASSFGGRGTEAFF.

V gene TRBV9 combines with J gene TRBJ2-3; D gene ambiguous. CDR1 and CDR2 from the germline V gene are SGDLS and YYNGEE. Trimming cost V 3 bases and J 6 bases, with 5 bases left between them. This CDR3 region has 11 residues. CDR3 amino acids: CASSDADTQYF. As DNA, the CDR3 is TGTGCCAGCAGCGACGCGGATACGCAGTATTTT.

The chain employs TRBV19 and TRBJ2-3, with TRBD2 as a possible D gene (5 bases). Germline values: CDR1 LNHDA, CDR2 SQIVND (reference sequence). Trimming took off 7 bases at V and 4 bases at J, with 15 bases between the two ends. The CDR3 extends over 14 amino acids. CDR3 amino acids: CASTPSLSADTQYF. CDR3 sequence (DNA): TGTGCCAGTACCCCTAGCTTGAGCGCAGATACGCAGTATTTT.

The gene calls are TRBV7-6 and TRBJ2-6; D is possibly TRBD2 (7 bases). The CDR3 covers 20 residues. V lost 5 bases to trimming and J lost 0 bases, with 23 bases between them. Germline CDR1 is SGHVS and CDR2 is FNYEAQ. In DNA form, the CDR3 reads TGTGCCAGCAGCCCAGCCGGGGGGCAGAAAGACAACTCTGGGGCCAACGTCCTGACTTTC. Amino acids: CASSPAGGQKDNSGANVLTF.

CDR3 in DNA: TGTGCCAGCAGCCCAGGCGGAGGCTACGAGCAGTACTTC. Encoded protein: CASSPGGGYEQYF. The chain uses TRBV14 and TRBJ2-7; D is possibly TRBD2 (5 bases). This CDR3 spans 13 amino acids. The V gene lost 4 bases and the J gene lost 3 bases, with 10 bases spanning the gap. Germline V gene lookup returns CDR1 SGHDN and CDR2 FVKESK.